One and the same sample provided the 21 T cell receptor beta chains below, sequenced in a study of blood T cell repertoires in COVID-19 (dated by TCRdb to 2020 to 2021). Preparation of the library involved the immunoSEQ multiplex PCR assay. What TCRdb holds here is the immuneACCESS table cut down to in-frame rearrangements. Part of the clones is not present; checked against another copy, under half of the missing clones reflect an unresolved V gene, and the others are unexplained. This sample is represented by 150,000 to 200,000 clones; 90% of them were singletons. About 0.59% of the sample rests with the top ten. Sequenced sample: peripheral blood. These receptors were taken from a man between 45 and 60 years old with acute or convalescent COVID-19.

The chain uses TRBV6-2 or TRBV6-3 and TRBJ2-5; 14 bases line up with TRBD2. Trimming cost V 0 bases and J 5 bases; bases outside gene matches: 5. Looked up from germline, CDR1 is MNHEY and CDR2 is SVGEGT. The CDR3 extends over 17 amino acids. In DNA form, the CDR3 reads TGTGCCAGCAGTTACTCGACTAGCGGGGGGGCCGGGGAGACCCAGTACTTC. It is translated as CASSYSTSGGAGETQYF.

The chain carries TRBV5-1 and TRBJ1-1; a possible D gene is TRBD1 (5 bases). The CDR3 is 14 amino acids. Looked up from germline, CDR1 is SGHRS and CDR2 is YFSETQ. Trimming left V 4 bases short and J 1 base short, with 11 bases between. The CDR3 nucleotides are TGCGCCAGCAGCCCCACCGGGGGGAACACTGAAGCTTTCTTT. Translation gives CASSPTGGNTEAFF.

V gene TRBV7-9 combines with J gene TRBJ2-7, with 8 bases fitting TRBD1. J lost 1 base, V lost 4 bases, and 6 bases had no gene match. Germline loops: CDR1 SEHNR, CDR2 FQNEAQ (reference sequence). The CDR3 is 15 amino acids. The CDR3 DNA is TGTGCCAGCAGCTCGGACAGGGAGTTTTCCTACGAGCAGTACTTC. Protein sequence: CASSSDREFSYEQYF.

This chain joins TRBV28 and TRBJ1-5; no clear D gene. V was trimmed by 7 bases and J by 4 bases, leaving 17 bases between them. The length of the CDR3 is 15 residues. Germline loops: CDR1 MDHEN, CDR2 SYDVKM. The CDR3 DNA sequence: TGTGCCAGCATCCCCGCTCAGGTATGGAATCAGCCCCAGCATTTT. It translates to CASIPAQVWNQPQHF.

This clone has a handful of counts. The chain is built from TRBV11-2 and TRBJ1-6; D possibly corresponds to TRBD1 (5 bases). Germline CDR1 SGHAT, CDR2 FQNNGV. V was clipped by 8 bases and J by 5 bases, with 16 bases between them. This CDR3 is built from 15 residues. CDR3 bases: TGTGCCAGCGCCTACGCGGGGGGTAATAATTCACCCCTCCACTTT. Its translation: CASAYAGGNNSPLHF.

This clone is a singleton in its sample. The chain couples TRBV10-3 to TRBJ1-3, with 9 bases aligning to TRBD1. The CDR3 has 17 residues. Germline values: CDR1 ENHRY, CDR2 SYGVKD. V trimming: 3 bases; J trimming: 0 bases; junction bases outside the gene matches: 6. The CDR3 sequence: CAISDRDRDFSGNTIYF. DNA for the CDR3: TGTGCCATCAGTGACAGGGACAGGGACTTCTCTGGAAACACCATATATTTT.

This chain links TRBV28 with TRBJ1-4; the match to TRBD1 covers 8 bases. After removal of 5 bases from V and 10 bases from J, the junction contained 18 bases not matched to a gene. In germline, CDR1 is MDHEN, CDR2 SYDVKM. CDR3 length equals 17 residues. The CDR3 DNA reads as TGTGCCAGCAGTCCCCCAACGAGCAGGGGGCCACTTGGAAAACTGTTTTTT. It translates to CASSPPTSRGPLGKLFF.

V usage is TRBV3-1 (or the pseudogene TRBV3-2) and J usage is TRBJ2-5, with unresolved D. The germline V gene encodes CDR1 LGHDT and CDR2 YNNKEL (reference sequence). The CDR3 has 12 residues. Trimming removed 4 bases from V and 7 bases from J, with 10 bases in between. CDR3: CASSPQEATQYF. In nucleotides, the CDR3 is TGTGCCAGCAGCCCTCAAGAGGCGACCCAGTACTTC.

This clone was seen a single time. This rearrangement joins TRBV28 to TRBJ1-6; D might be TRBD1 (5 bases). The germline gives CDR1 MDHEN, CDR2 SYDVKM. The CDR3 consists of 15 residues. Trimming took off 7 bases at V and 7 bases at J, with 17 bases between the two ends. The CDR3 here is CASTFGRAENSPLHF. CDR3 sequence (DNA): TGTGCCAGCACTTTCGGCAGGGCCGAAAATTCACCCCTCCACTTT. The full variable domain, its missing parts supplied by reference TRBV28 and TRBJ1-6, is DVKVTQSSRYLVKRTGEKVFLECVQDMDHENMFWYRQDPGLGLRLIYFSYDVKMKEKGDIPEGYSVSREKKERFSLILESASTNQTSMYLCASTFGRAENSPLHFGNGTRLTVT.

The chain employs TRBV7-3 and TRBJ1-1, with D maybe TRBD1 (5 bases). In germline, CDR1 is SGHTA, CDR2 FQGTGA. The CDR3 is made up of 14 amino acids. V was pared by 0 bases and J by 3 bases, with 8 bases between. CDR3 sequence reads: CASSLTGEDTEAFF. CDR3 bases: TGTGCCAGCAGCTTAACGGGGGAGGACACTGAAGCTTTCTTT.

The chain recombines TRBV30 with TRBJ2-3; perhaps TRBD1 as D (5 bases). CDR1 GTSNPN and CDR2 SVGIG come from the germline V gene (reference sequence). The germline V and J ends were trimmed by 5 bases and 12 bases, with 21 bases remaining between them. The CDR3 extends over 13 amino acids. The CDR3 loop is CAWSSTRDSHQYF. Written as DNA, the CDR3 is TGTGCCTGGTCCTCGACTCGAGACAGTCATCAGTATTTT.

This clone was observed once. V usage is TRBV29-1 and J usage is TRBJ1-5; 8 positions agree with TRBD1. The V and J ends lost 4 bases and 3 bases, in that order; junction bases with no gene match: 2. The germline CDR1 and CDR2 sequences are SQVTM and ANQGSEA. The CDR3 runs to 13 residues. For the CDR3, the DNA is TGCAGCGTTGGGACAGGGAACAATCAGCCCCAGCATTTT. It specifies CSVGTGNNQPQHF.

The gene calls are TRBV9 and TRBJ2-1; TRBD1 might be the D (6 bases). The CDR3 is made up of 15 amino acids. The V end was cut by 0 bases, the J end by 0 bases, with 7 bases between. CDR1 is SGDLS, CDR2 YYNGEE, per germline. Here the CDR3 DNA reads TGTGCCAGCAGCGTAGCAGGGGCCTCCTACAATGAGCAGTTCTTC. As protein: CASSVAGASYNEQFF. Full variable domain (remainder filled in from reference TRBV9 and TRBJ2-1): DSGVTQTPKHLITATGQRVTLRCSPRSGDLSVYWYQQSLDQGLQFLIQYYNGEERAKGNILERFSAQQFPDLHSELNLSSLELGDSALYFCASSVAGASYNEQFFGPGTRLTVL.

V and J are TRBV10-3 and TRBJ1-5, with D unresolved. V was cut by 11 bases and J by 5 bases, with 16 bases left in between. The germline V gene has CDR1 ENHRY and CDR2 SYGVKD. The CDR3 consists of 13 residues. The CDR3 nucleotides are TGTGCCTCCAAGGATATAGCAGATCAGCCCCAGCATTTT. Residues: CASKDIADQPQHF.

The gene calls are TRBV6-2 or TRBV6-3 and TRBJ2-7; possibly TRBD2 for D (5 bases). V lost 4 bases and J lost 5, with 12 bases in between. The CDR3 extends over 13 amino acids. CDR1 and CDR2 from the germline V gene are MNHEY and SVGEGT. The CDR3 DNA follows: TGTGCCAGCAGTTCGAGGGCTCTCGACGAGCAGTACTTC. Residues: CASSSRALDEQYF.

The chain recombines TRBV3-1 (or the pseudogene TRBV3-2) with TRBJ2-5, with TRBD2 as a possible D gene (6 bases). Germline CDR1 LGHDT, CDR2 YNNKEL (reference sequence). Trimming took 3 bases from V and 4 from J, leaving 9 bases between them. The CDR3 spans 13 residues. CDR3 DNA sequence: TGTGCCAGCAGCCAGACTAGTTTAGAGACCCAGTACTTC. It specifies CASSQTSLETQYF.

This chain joins TRBV19 and TRBJ2-5, with TRBD2 matching over 11 bases. From germline, CDR1 is LNHDA and CDR2 SQIVND (reference sequence). V gave up 1 base and J gave up 6 bases; unmatched junction bases: 10. This CDR3 is 17 amino acids long. CDR3 in DNA: TGTGCCAGTAGTATAGTTGCGACTAGCGGGACTCTGAAGACCCAGTACTTC. Translated, it gives CASSIVATSGTLKTQYF.

This chain connects TRBV4-1 to TRBJ2-1; D may be TRBD2 (6 bases). The CDR3 loop spans 15 amino acids. Germline V gene sequence: CDR1 MGHRA, CDR2 YSYEKL. V was shortened by 0 bases and J by 7 bases, with 13 bases between the two germline ends. CDR3 region: CASSQDPGVVNEQFF. The CDR3 DNA is TGCGCCAGCAGCCAAGATCCGGGAGTCGTGAATGAGCAGTTCTTC.

The chain links TRBV27 to TRBJ1-3; D perhaps matches TRBD1 (6 bases). The length of the CDR3 is 14 residues. Per germline, CDR1 MNHEY and CDR2 SMNVEV (reference sequence). Trimming took off 6 bases at V and 4 bases at J, with 13 bases between the two ends. CDR3 region: CASRLGGSGNTIYF. The CDR3 DNA reads TGTGCCAGCAGGCTAGGGGGATCAGGAAACACCATATATTTT.

The chain employs TRBV29-1 and TRBJ1-1, with D tentatively TRBD1 (5 bases). This CDR3 region has 11 residues. V was cut by 4 bases and J by 7 bases, with 10 bases left in between. Germline CDR1 reads SQVTM; CDR2 reads ANQGSEA. The CDR3 nucleotides read TGCAGCGTTGGTGGGGGGGGTGAAGCTTTCTTT. As protein: CSVGGGGEAFF.

The DNA of the CDR3 is TGTGCCAGCAGACGGGGGGGCGGAAACACCATATATTTT. It is translated as CASRRGGGNTIYF. The chain carries TRBV7-8 and TRBJ1-3; tentatively, D is TRBD1 (6 bases). Trimming cost V 6 bases and J 4 bases, with 10 bases left between them. This CDR3 is built from 13 residues. CDR1 is SGHVS, CDR2 FQNEAQ, per germline.